This TCR beta chain was identified during a study of OX40 agonist ivuxolimab in advanced cancers. The study, taken as a whole, reports: Expanded clones were, on average, more numerous in CD8+ T cells than in CD4+. No antigen was identified for the clonally expanded peripheral T cells.

With regard to this clone: Its specificity is unknown.

V lost 2 bases and J lost 7, with 24 bases in between. The CDR3 has 19 amino acids. The assay was immunoSEQ multiplex PCR, and TCRdb's table has in-frame clones only and misses some. The sample holds roughly 38,000 clones, approximately 88% seen once. This sequence was found in an adult with an advanced solid tumor such as melanoma, head and neck, liver or kidney cancer. The sequencing used CD4+ or CD8+ T cells sorted from blood, collected in a trial of the OX40 agonist ivuxolimab. The chain carries TRBV23-1 and TRBJ1-6; D is ambiguous. TRBV23-1 is marked as an open reading frame, function uncertain. The CDR3 DNA sequence: TGCGCCAGCAGTCAACACCGAACTGGCTTGGGTGGGGTAAATTCACCCCTCCACTTT. Amino acid sequence: CASSQHRTGLGGVNSPLHF.